One and the same sample provided the 2 T cell receptor beta chains below, sequenced in a study of T cell changes during pregnancy in multiple sclerosis. The data were produced by immunoSEQ multiplex PCR, yet TCRdb's version contains in-frame clones alone and is incomplete. Of tens of thousands of clones in the sample, approximately 95% were seen once. The sequencing used CD8+ T cells from peripheral blood mononuclear cells, collected in the second trimester of pregnancy. These receptors were obtained from a female donor with multiple sclerosis, enrolled in a pregnancy study.

The chain is built from TRBV19 and TRBJ1-5, with TRBD1 matching 10 bases. The CDR3 contains 15 residues. V lost 8 bases, J lost 4 bases, and 8 bases stayed unmatched. From germline, CDR1 is LNHDA and CDR2 SQIVND (reference sequence). CDR3 protein: CASAYWGQGNQPQHF. DNA of the CDR3: TGTGCCAGTGCCTACTGGGGACAGGGGAATCAGCCCCAGCATTTT. The variable domain in full, completed from reference TRBV19 and TRBJ1-5, reads DGGITQSPKYLFRKEGQNVTLSCEQNLNHDAMYWYRQDPGQGLRLIYYSQIVNDFQKGDIAEGYSVSREKKESFPLTVTSAQKNPTAFYLCASAYWGQGNQPQHFGDGTRLSIL.

J is TRBJ2-5 and V is TRBV7-3; maybe TRBD2 (7 bases). The V end was cut by 5 bases, the J end by 4 bases, with 17 bases between. The CDR3 runs 15 residues. Germline V lookup: CDR1 SGHTA, CDR2 FQGTGA. The CDR3 loop reads CASSPQGGGSETQYF. CDR3 DNA: TGTGCCAGCAGCCCCCAAGGGGGGGGGTCAGAGACCCAGTACTTC.